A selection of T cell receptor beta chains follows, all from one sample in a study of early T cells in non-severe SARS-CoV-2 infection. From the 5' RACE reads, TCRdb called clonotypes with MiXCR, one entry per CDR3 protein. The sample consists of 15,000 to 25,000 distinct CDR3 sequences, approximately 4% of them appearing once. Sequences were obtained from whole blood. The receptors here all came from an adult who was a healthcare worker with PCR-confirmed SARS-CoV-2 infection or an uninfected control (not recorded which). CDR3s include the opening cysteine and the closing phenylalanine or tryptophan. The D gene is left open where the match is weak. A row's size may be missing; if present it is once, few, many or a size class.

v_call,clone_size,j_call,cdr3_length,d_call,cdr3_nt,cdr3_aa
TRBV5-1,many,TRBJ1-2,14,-,TGCGCCAGCAGCTTGGAACGGGCGAACTATGGCTACACCTTC,CASSLERANYGYTF
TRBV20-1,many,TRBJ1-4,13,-,TGCAGTGCTATAAAAGGGGGGGTTGAGAAACTGTTTTTT,CSAIKGGVEKLFF
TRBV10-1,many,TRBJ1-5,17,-,TGCGCCAGCAGAGAACAGGGACCGGGACGCAGCAATCAGCCCCAGCATTTT,CASREQGPGRSNQPQHF
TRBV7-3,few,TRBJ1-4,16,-,TGTGCCAGCAGCCAGGAACCCCGAGCAACTAATGAAAAACTGTTTTTT,CASSQEPRATNEKLFF
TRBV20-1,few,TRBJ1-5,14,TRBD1,TGCAGTGCCCGTCAGGGGGGGGAAGTTCAGCCCCAGCATTTT,CSARQGGEVQPQHF
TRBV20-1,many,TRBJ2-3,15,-,TGCAGTGCGAATTACGACAGTTCTAGCACAGATACGCAGTATTTT,CSANYDSSSTDTQYF
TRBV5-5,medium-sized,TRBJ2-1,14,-,TGTGCCAGCAGCTTCCGGGGGGCCGTTGATGAGCAGTTCTTC,CASSFRGAVDEQFF
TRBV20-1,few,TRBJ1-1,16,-,TGCAGTGCCCCCAATCTTCGGGGGGCCGTGGGCACTGAAGCTTTCTTT,CSAPNLRGAVGTEAFF
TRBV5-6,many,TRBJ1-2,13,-,TGTGCCAGCAGCTTGGGACAGGTTGGTGGCTACACCTTC,CASSLGQVGGYTF
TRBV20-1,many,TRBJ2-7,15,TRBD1,TGCAGTGCTAGATCCCCTCGGGACAGGGGTTACGAGCAGTACTTC,CSARSPRDRGYEQYF
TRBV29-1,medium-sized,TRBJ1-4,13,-,TGCAGCGTTGAGGGCACTGGCAGGAAAAAGGTGTTTTTT,CSVEGTGRKKVFF
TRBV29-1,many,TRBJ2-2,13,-,TGCAGCGTGCTTACAGGGTACACCGGGGAGCTGTTTTTT,CSVLTGYTGELFF
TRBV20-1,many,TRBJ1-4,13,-,TGCAGTGCTACCGGGAACTTAAGGGAAAAACTGTTTTTT,CSATGNLREKLFF
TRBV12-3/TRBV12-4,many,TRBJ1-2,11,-,TGTGCCAGCAGCTACGGGACTGGCTACACCTTC,CASSYGTGYTF
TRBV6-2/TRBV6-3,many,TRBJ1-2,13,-,TGTGCCAGCACCCTGACGGGAAACTATGGCTACACCTTC,CASTLTGNYGYTF
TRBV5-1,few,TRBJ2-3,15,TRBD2,TGCGCCAGCAGCTCGAGCGGGGAGATCACAGATACGCAGTATTTT,CASSSSGEITDTQYF
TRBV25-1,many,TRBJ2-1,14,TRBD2,TGTGCCAGCAGTGAACGCCCCCTAGCGGATGAGCAGTTCTTC,CASSERPLADEQFF
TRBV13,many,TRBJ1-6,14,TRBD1,TGTGCCAGCAGCTTCCAGGGGGAGAATTCACCCCTCCACTTT,CASSFQGENSPLHF
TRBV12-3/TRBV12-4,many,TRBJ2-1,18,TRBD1,TGTGCCAGCAGTTCTGAGTTAGGGGGCGCAACCTCCTACAATGAGCAGTTCTTC,CASSSELGGATSYNEQFF
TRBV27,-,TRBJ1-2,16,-,TGTGCCAGCAGTTTATTAGGCCAGGGGATCATCTATGGCTACACCTTC,CASSLLGQGIIYGYTF
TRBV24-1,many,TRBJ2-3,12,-,TGTGCCACCAGTGATTTGGGGGATACGCAGTATTTT,CATSDLGDTQYF
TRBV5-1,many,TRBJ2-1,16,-,TGCGCCAGCAGCTTGGAGGCAGTACCCCCCTACAATGAGCAGTTCTTC,CASSLEAVPPYNEQFF
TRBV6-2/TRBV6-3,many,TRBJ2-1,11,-,TGTGCCAGCAGTAACTACAATGAGCAGTTCTTC,CASSNYNEQFF
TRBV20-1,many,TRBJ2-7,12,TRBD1,TGCAGTGCCTTCGGACAGGGTCACGAGCAGTACTTC,CSAFGQGHEQYF
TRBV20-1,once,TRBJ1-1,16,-,TGCAGTGCTAGAGATCTAGGCGGGGCCAGGAGAACTGAAGCTTTCTTT,CSARDLGGARRTEAFF
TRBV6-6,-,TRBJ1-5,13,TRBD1,TGTGCCAGTGGGGACAGTGGCAATCAGCCCCAGCATTTT,CASGDSGNQPQHF
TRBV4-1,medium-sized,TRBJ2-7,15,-,TGCGCCAGCAGCCAATACGAGGGGTTGACCTACGAGCAGTACTTC,CASSQYEGLTYEQYF